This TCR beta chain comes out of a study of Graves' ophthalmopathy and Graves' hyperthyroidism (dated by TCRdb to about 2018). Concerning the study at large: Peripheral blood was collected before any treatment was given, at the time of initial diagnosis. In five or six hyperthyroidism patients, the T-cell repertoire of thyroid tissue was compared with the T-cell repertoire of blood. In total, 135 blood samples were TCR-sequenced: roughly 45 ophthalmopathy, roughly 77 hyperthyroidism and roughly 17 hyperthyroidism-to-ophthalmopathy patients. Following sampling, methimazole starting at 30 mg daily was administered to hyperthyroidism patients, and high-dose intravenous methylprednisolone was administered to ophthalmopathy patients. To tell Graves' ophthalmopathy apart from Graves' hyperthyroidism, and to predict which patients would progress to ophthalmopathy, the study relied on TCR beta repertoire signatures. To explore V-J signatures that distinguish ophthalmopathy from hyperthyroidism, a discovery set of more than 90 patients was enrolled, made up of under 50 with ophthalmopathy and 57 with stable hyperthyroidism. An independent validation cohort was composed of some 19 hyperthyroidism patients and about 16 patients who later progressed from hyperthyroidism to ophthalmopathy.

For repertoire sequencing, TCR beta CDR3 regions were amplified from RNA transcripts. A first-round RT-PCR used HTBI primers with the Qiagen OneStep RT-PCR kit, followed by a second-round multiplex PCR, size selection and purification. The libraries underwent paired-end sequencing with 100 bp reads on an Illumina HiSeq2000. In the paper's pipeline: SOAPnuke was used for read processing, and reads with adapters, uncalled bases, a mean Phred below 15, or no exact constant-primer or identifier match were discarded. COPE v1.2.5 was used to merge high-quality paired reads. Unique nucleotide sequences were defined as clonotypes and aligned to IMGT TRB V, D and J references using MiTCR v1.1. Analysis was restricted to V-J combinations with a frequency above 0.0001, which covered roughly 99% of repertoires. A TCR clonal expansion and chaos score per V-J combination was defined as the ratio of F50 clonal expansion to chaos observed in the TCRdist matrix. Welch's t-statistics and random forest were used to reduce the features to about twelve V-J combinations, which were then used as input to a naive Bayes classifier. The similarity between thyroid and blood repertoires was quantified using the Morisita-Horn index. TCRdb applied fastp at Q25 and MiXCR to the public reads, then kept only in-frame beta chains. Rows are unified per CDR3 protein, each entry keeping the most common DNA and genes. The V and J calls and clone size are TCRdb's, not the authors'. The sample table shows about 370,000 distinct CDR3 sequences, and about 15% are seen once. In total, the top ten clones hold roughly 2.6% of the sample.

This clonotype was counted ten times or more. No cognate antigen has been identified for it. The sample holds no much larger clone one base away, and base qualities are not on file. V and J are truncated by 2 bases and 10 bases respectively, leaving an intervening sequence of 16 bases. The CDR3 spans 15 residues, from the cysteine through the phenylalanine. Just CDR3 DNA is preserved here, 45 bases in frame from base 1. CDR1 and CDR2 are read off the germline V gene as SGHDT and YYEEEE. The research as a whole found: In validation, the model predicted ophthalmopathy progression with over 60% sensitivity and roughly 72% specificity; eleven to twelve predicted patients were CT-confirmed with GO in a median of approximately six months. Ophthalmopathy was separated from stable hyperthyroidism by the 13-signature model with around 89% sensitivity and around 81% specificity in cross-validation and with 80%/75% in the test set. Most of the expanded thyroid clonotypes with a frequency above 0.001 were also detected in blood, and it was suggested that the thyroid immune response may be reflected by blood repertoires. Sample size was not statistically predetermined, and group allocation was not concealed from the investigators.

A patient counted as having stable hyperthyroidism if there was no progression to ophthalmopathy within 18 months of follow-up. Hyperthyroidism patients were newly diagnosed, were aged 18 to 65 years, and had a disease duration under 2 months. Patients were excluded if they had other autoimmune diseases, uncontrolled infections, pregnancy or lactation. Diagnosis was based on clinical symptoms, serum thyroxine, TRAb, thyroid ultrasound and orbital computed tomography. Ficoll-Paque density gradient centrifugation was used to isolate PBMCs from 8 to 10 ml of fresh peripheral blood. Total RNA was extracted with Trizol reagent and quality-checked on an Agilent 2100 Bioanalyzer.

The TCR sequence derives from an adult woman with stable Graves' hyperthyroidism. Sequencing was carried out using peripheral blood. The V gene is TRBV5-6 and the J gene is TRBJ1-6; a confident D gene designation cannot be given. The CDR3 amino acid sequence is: CASSFKGPDRSPLHF. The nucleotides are TGTGCCAGCAGCTTCAAAGGGCCCGATAGGTCACCCCTCCACTTT. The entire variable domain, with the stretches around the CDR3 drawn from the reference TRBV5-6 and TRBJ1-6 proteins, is DAGVTQSPTHLIKTRGQQVTLRCSPKSGHDTVSWYQQALGQGPQFIFQYYEEEERQRGNFPDRFSGHQFPNYSSELNVNALLLGDSALYLCASSFKGPDRSPLHFGNGTRLTVT.